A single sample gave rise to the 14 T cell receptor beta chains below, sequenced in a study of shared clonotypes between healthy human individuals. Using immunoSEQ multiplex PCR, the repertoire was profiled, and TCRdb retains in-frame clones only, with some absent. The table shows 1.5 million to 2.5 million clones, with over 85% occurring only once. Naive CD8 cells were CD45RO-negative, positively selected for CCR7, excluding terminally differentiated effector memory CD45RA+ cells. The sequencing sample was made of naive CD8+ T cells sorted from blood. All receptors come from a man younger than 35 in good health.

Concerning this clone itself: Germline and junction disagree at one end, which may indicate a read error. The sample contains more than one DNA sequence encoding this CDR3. As DNA, the CDR3 is TGTGCCAGTAGTGTAGACAGGGAAACCTACGAGCAGTACTTC. Amino acid sequence: CASSVDRETYEQYF. The rearrangement links TRBV19 to TRBJ2-7; 7 nucleotides align to TRBD1. Per the germline V gene, CDR1 is LNHDA and CDR2 is SQIVND (reference sequence). The length of the CDR3 is 14 residues. Combining the CDR3 with reference TRBV19 and TRBJ2-7 gives the whole variable domain DGGITQSPKYLFRKEGQNVTLSCEQNLNHDAMYWYRQDPGQGLRLIYYSQIVNDFQKGDIAEGYSVSREKKESFPLTVTSAQKNPTAFYLCASSVDRETYEQYFGPGTRLTVT.

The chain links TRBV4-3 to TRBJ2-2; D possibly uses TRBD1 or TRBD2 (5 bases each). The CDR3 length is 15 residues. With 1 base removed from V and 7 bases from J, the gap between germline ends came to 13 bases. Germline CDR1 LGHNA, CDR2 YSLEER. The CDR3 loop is CASSQGVGGNGELFF. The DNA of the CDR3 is TGCGCCAGCAGCCAAGGCGTTGGGGGAAACGGGGAGCTGTTTTTT.

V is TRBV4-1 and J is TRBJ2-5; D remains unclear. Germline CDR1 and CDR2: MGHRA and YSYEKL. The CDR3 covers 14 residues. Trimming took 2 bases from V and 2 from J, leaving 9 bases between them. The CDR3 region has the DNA TGCGCCAGCAGCCAACGGGTTCTTCAAGAGACCCAGTACTTC. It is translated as CASSQRVLQETQYF.

CDR3 loop: CASSSNLAGILYEQYF. CDR3 coding DNA: TGTGCCAGCAGTTCCAATCTAGCGGGGATCCTCTACGAGCAGTACTTC. The V gene is TRBV6-5, the J gene TRBJ2-7; TRBD2 aligns across 9 bases. The V gene end was trimmed by 4 bases and the J gene end by 3 bases; junction bases not matched to a gene: 10. This CDR3 has 16 amino acids. Germline V gene lookup returns CDR1 MNHEY and CDR2 SVGAGI.

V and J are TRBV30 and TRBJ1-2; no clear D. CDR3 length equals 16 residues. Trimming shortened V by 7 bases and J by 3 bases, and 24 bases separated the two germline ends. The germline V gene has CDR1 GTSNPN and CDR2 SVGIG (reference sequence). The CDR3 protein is CASNPPAGLYYYGYTF. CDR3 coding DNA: TGTGCCTCCAACCCTCCCGCCGGACTCTATTACTATGGCTACACCTTC.

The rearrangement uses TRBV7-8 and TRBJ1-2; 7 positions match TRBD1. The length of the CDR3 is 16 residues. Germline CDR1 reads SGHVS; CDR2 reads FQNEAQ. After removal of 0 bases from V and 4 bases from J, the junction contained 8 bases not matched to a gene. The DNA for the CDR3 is TGTGCCAGCAGCTTAGCGCGCACAGGGGATGGCTATGGCTACACCTTC. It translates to CASSLARTGDGYGYTF.

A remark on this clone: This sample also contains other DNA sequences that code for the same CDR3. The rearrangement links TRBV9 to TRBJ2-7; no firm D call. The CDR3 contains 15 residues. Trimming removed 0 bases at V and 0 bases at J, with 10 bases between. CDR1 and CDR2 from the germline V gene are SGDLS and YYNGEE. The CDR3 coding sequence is TGTGCCAGCAGCGTAGGGGCGGATAGCTCCTACGAGCAGTACTTC. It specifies CASSVGADSSYEQYF.

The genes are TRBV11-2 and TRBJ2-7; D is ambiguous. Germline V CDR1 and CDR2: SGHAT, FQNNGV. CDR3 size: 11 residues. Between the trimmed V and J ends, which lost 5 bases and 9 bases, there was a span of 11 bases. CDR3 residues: CASSLGRVQYF. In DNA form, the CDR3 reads TGTGCCAGCAGCCTCGGACGGGTGCAGTACTTC.

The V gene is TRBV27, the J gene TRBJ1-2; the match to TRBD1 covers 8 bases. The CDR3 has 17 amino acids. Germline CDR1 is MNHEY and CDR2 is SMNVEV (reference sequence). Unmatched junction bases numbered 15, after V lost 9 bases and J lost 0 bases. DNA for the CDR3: TGTGCCAGTAACTCCCGGACAGGGTTGGACTCTAACTATGGCTACACCTTC. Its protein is CASNSRTGLDSNYGYTF.

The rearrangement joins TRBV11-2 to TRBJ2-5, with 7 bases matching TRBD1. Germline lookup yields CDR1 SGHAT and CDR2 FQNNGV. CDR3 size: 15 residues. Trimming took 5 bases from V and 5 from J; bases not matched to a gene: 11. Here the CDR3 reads CASSHTTGMLETQYF. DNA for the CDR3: TGTGCCAGCAGCCACACGACAGGGATGTTGGAGACCCAGTACTTC.

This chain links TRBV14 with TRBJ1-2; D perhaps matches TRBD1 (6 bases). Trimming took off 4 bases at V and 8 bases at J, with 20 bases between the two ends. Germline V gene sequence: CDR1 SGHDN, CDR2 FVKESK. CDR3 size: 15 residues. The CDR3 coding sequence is TGTGCCAGCAGCCCGGAGACAGGCCAGTCGGAGGGCTACACCTTC. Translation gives CASSPETGQSEGYTF.

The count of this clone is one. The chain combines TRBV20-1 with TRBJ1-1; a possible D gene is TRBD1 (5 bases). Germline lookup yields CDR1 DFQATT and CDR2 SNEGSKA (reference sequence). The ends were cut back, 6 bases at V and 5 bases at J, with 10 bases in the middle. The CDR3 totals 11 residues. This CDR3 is CSAAGETEAFF. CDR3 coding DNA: TGCAGTGCCGCGGGGGAAACTGAAGCTTTCTTT.

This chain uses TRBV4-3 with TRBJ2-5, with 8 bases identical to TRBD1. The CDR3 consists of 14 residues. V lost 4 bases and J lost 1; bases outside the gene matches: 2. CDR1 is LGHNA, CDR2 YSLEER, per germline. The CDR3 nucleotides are TGCGCCAGCAGCCCTGGACAGGGCCAAGAGACCCAGTACTTC. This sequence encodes CASSPGQGQETQYF.

The CDR3 DNA follows: TGTGCCAGCAGCGTGGCAGCCGGGATCTTAGCGGAGCAGTACTTC. It encodes CASSVAAGILAEQYF. V usage is TRBV9 and J usage is TRBJ2-7, with TRBD2 as a possible D gene (5 bases). Germline V gives CDR1 SGDLS, CDR2 YYNGEE. V was cut by 2 bases and J by 7 bases, with 19 bases left in between. The CDR3 is 15 residues long.